This T cell receptor (beta chain) was captured by sequencing in a study of Ad26.COV2.S vaccination and SARS-CoV-2 variants. TCRdb's table, derived via immunoSEQ multiplex PCR, lists solely in-frame clones and lacks some. The table shows around 300,000 clones, with 75% to 90% occurring only once. Treatment given: 15 to 20 received Ad26.COV2.S at low or high dose, single or two shots; about 5 received placebo; per-sample allocation not given. Collection of samples fell on day 63 after the first vaccine or placebo injection. The V and J ends lost 1 base and 1 base, in that order; junction bases with no gene match: 6. The CDR3 spans 16 residues. CDR1 and CDR2 (germline): MNHEY, SMNVEV (reference sequence).

This TCR derives from a person between 18 and 65 years old who received the Ad26.COV2.S COVID-19 vaccine or a placebo. This chain links TRBV27 with TRBJ1-1, with 7 bases matching TRBD1. The material was peripheral blood, obtained in a trial of Ad26.COV2.S vaccine versus placebo. Here the CDR3 DNA reads TGTGCCAGCAGTTTATTTTCGGCAGGGGGGAACACTGAAGCTTTCTTT. Its protein product is CASSLFSAGGNTEAFF.